This T cell receptor beta chain derives from a study of blood T cell repertoires in COVID-19. Donors in Cohort 3 who had recovered were those with two negative PCRs, healthcare professional clearance, or resolution of their symptoms. Sequencing used immunoSEQ multiplex PCR; TCRdb keeps in-frame clones, though not all of them. The table includes about 200,000 clones, around 92% detected once. Germline V gene data show CDR1 as DFQATT and CDR2 as SNEGSKA (reference sequence). This CDR3 has 14 amino acids. V gave up 3 bases and J gave up 0 bases, with 12 bases separating them. Sequenced input: PBMCs or T cells enriched from blood (not recorded which). This TCR was sampled from a woman aged 18-30 years who had recovered from COVID-19. This chain uses TRBV20-1 with TRBJ2-7; D perhaps matches TRBD2 (5 bases). The CDR3 loop is CSASGPTSSYEQYF. CDR3 DNA sequence: TGCAGTGCTAGTGGCCCAACTAGCTCCTACGAGCAGTACTTC.